This T cell receptor (beta chain) was identified in a study of human CD8 memory T cell subsets. Germline-derived CDR1 and CDR2 are MGHDK and SYGVNS. The CDR3 runs to 13 residues. UMI-labeled 5' RACE generated the TCR beta libraries. TCRdb re-analyzed the 5' RACE reads; it lists each CDR3 protein once, without DNA. This table holds roughly 18,000 distinct CDR3 sequences. This receptor was taken from a human donor in good health. Input material: CD8+ T cells from PBMCs. V gene TRBV25-1 combines with J gene TRBJ1-5; TCRdb proposes TRBD1, but this gene call is untestable without DNA. CDR3 region: CASSGQGNQPQHF. Combining the CDR3 with reference TRBV25-1 and TRBJ1-5 gives the whole variable domain EADIYQTPRYLVIGTGKKITLECSQTMGHDKMYWYQQDPGMELHLIHYSYGVNSTEKGDLSSESTVSRIRTEHFPLTLESARPSHTSQYLCASSGQGNQPQHFGDGTRLSIL.